These T cell receptor beta chains were read from a single sample in a study of cytomegalovirus exposure and HLA in healthy donors. TCRdb's table, derived via immunoSEQ multiplex PCR, lists solely in-frame clones and lacks some. The table has under 85,000 clones, 94% seen once. Sequencing was carried out using PBMCs. The receptors stem from a young woman in good health and CMV-seronegative. The CDR3 runs from the conserved cysteine through the conserved F or W. D genes are given only for firm matches. Not all rows give a size; the values are once, few, many and, for expanded clones, a class.

cdr3_aa: CASTEEGLRGYTF; cdr3_nt: TGTGCCAGCACCGAAGAGGGTCTTCGGGGCTACACCTTC; d_call: .; clone_size: .; j_call: TRBJ1-2; v_call: TRBV5-4
cdr3_aa: CAINTDTQYF; cdr3_nt: TGTGCCATCAACACAGATACGCAGTATTTT; d_call: .; clone_size: .; j_call: TRBJ2-3; v_call: TRBV5-4
cdr3_aa: CAISEMVGEEREQFF; cdr3_nt: TGTGCCATCAGTGAGATGGTGGGGGAGGAACGGGAGCAGTTCTTC; d_call: .; clone_size: few; j_call: TRBJ2-1; v_call: TRBV10-3
cdr3_aa: CASSGSGVEANTGELFF; cdr3_nt: TGTGCCAGCAGTGGTAGCGGGGTAGAGGCGAACACCGGGGAGCTGTTTTTT; d_call: TRBD2; clone_size: .; j_call: TRBJ2-2; v_call: TRBV2
cdr3_aa: CASSPQGRRNSYEQYF; cdr3_nt: TGTGCCAGCAGCCCACAGGGACGCAGAAATTCCTACGAGCAGTACTTC; d_call: .; clone_size: .; j_call: TRBJ2-7; v_call: TRBV2
cdr3_aa: CAWSKTTTGNTIYF; cdr3_nt: TGTGCCTGGAGTAAGACTACCACTGGAAACACCATATATTTT; d_call: .; clone_size: .; j_call: TRBJ1-3; v_call: TRBV30
cdr3_aa: CASSPLNSPLHF; cdr3_nt: TGCGCCAGCAGCCCTCTTAATTCACCCCTCCACTTT; d_call: .; clone_size: .; j_call: TRBJ1-6; v_call: TRBV4-1
cdr3_aa: CASSAYQGTSYNEQFF; cdr3_nt: TGTGCCAGCAGCGCATATCAGGGTACATCCTACAATGAGCAGTTCTTC; d_call: .; clone_size: .; j_call: TRBJ2-1; v_call: TRBV7-3
cdr3_aa: CASTHQVEAGGSYEQYF; cdr3_nt: TGTGCCAGCACTCACCAGGTGGAGGCGGGAGGTTCCTACGAGCAGTACTTC; d_call: TRBD2; clone_size: .; j_call: TRBJ2-7; v_call: TRBV7-8
cdr3_aa: CASSRIRTAQYEQYF; cdr3_nt: TGCGCCAGCAGCCGGATTAGGACAGCTCAATACGAGCAGTACTTC; d_call: .; clone_size: .; j_call: TRBJ2-7; v_call: TRBV4-3
cdr3_aa: CASSRGAGESNEQFF; cdr3_nt: TGCGCCAGCAGCCGGGGGGCGGGAGAGTCAAATGAGCAGTTCTTC; d_call: .; clone_size: once; j_call: TRBJ2-1; v_call: TRBV5-1
cdr3_aa: CASSLYGGYEQYF; cdr3_nt: TGTGCCAGCAGCCTATATGGGGGGTACGAGCAGTACTTC; d_call: .; clone_size: few; j_call: TRBJ2-7; v_call: TRBV9
cdr3_aa: CASRPGAGGTQYF; cdr3_nt: TGTGCCAGCAGGCCCGGGGCGGGAGGTACGCAGTATTTT; d_call: TRBD2; clone_size: .; j_call: TRBJ2-3; v_call: TRBV14
cdr3_aa: CASSLVLDSQETQYF; cdr3_nt: TGTGCCAGCAGCTTGGTATTGGACAGTCAAGAGACCCAGTACTTC; d_call: .; clone_size: .; j_call: TRBJ2-5; v_call: TRBV5-4
cdr3_aa: CASAGQNYQPQHF; cdr3_nt: TGTGCCAGCGCGGGACAGAACTATCAGCCCCAGCATTTT; d_call: TRBD1; clone_size: .; j_call: TRBJ1-5; v_call: TRBV6-6
cdr3_aa: CARSLKGQGANSPLHF; cdr3_nt: TGTGCCAGAAGCTTAAAGGGACAGGGGGCGAATTCACCCCTCCACTTT; d_call: .; clone_size: .; j_call: TRBJ1-6; v_call: TRBV7-5
cdr3_aa: CASRQGRIGELFF; cdr3_nt: TGTGCCAGCAGACAGGGTAGGATCGGGGAGCTGTTTTTT; d_call: .; clone_size: .; j_call: TRBJ2-2; v_call: TRBV7-9
cdr3_aa: CASSLDTGADTQYF; cdr3_nt: TGTGCCAGCAGCTTAGACACAGGGGCAGATACGCAGTATTTT; d_call: TRBD1; clone_size: once; j_call: TRBJ2-3; v_call: TRBV11-2
cdr3_aa: CASSLGAGWTNTEAFF; cdr3_nt: TGCGCCAGCAGCTTGGGGGCGGGGTGGACGAACACTGAAGCTTTCTTT; d_call: .; clone_size: .; j_call: TRBJ1-1; v_call: TRBV5-1
cdr3_aa: CAWNHASLETQYF; cdr3_nt: TGTGCCTGGAATCACGCTAGCTTGGAGACCCAGTACTTC; d_call: .; clone_size: .; j_call: TRBJ2-5; v_call: TRBV30
cdr3_aa: CANIPGFNEKLFF; cdr3_nt: TGTGCCAACATCCCGGGATTTAATGAAAAACTGTTTTTT; d_call: .; clone_size: .; j_call: TRBJ1-4; v_call: TRBV6-6
cdr3_aa: CASSVEGRAEEQYF; cdr3_nt: TGTGCCAGCAGCGTAGAGGGCAGGGCTGAGGAGCAGTACTTC; d_call: .; clone_size: .; j_call: TRBJ2-7; v_call: TRBV9
cdr3_aa: CASSGLDRAGANVLTF; cdr3_nt: TGTGCCAGCAGTGGGCTAGACAGGGCTGGGGCCAACGTCCTGACTTTC; d_call: TRBD1; clone_size: once; j_call: TRBJ2-6; v_call: TRBV2